This T cell receptor (beta chain) came from a study of cytomegalovirus exposure and HLA in healthy donors. This CDR3 is built from 14 residues. CDR1 and CDR2 from the germline V gene are SQVTM and ANQGSEA. V lost 7 bases, J lost 7 bases, and 10 bases stayed unmatched. PCR was performed using 60 Vbeta and 13 Jbeta primers. The protocol was immunoSEQ multiplex PCR, while the TCRdb copy is restricted to in-frame clones and leaves out a portion. The data hold fewer than 250,000 clones, with 76% observed a single time. This clonotype originated in a man aged 18 to 29 in good health and CMV-seronegative. The specimen was PBMCs. The chain has TRBV29-1 and TRBJ2-3; TRBD2 aligns across 11 bases. CDR3 coding DNA: TGCAGCGGACTACCAGTAGCGGGAGGGTATACGCAGTATTTT. Translated: CSGLPVAGGYTQYF.